One and the same sample provided the 17 T cell receptor beta chains below, sequenced in a study of metastatic and nonmetastatic thyroid tumors. Patients were all untreated before their thyroid surgery. TCRdb re-analyzed the PCR reads using MiXCR. This table holds around 22,000 clones, roughly 18% found once. Material for sequencing was adjacent normal tissue. The receptor source for this set is a male donor with papillary thyroid cancer or a benign thyroid nodule (not recorded which). Some clones in this sample may be carry-over from other donors' samples.

The J gene is TRBJ2-7, the V gene TRBV7-8, with TRBD2 matching 10 bases. The CDR3 spans 15 residues. Per the germline V gene, CDR1 is SGHVS and CDR2 is FQNEAQ. V lost 2 bases to trimming and J lost 0 bases; unmatched junction nucleotides: 1. The CDR3 DNA follows: TGTGCCAGCAGCTTACGGACTAGCGGCTCCTACGAGCAGTACTTC. This codes for CASSLRTSGSYEQYF.

Ten or more counts support this clone. The chain joins TRBV7-8 to TRBJ2-5; 9 nucleotides line up with TRBD2. With 2 bases clipped from V and 4 bases from J, the junction kept 2 bases outside the gene matches. CDR1 SGHVS and CDR2 FQNEAQ come from the germline V gene. The CDR3 runs 14 residues. This CDR3 reads CASSLLAGPETQYF. CDR3 sequence (DNA): TGTGCCAGCAGCTTACTAGCGGGGCCAGAGACCCAGTACTTC.

This clone showed up many times. The chain combines TRBV9 with TRBJ2-3; the match to TRBD2 covers 9 bases. Germline CDR1 reads SGDLS; CDR2 reads YYNGEE. J lost 2 bases, V lost 0 bases, and 7 bases had no gene match. The CDR3 spans 17 residues. CDR3 sequence reads: CASSVDVAGGITDTQYF. In DNA, the CDR3 is TGTGCCAGCAGCGTAGATGTTGCGGGAGGGATCACAGATACGCAGTATTTT.

This clone was recorded at least ten times. The chain couples TRBV20-1 to TRBJ1-6; a possible D gene is TRBD1 (5 bases). Germline V gives CDR1 DFQATT, CDR2 SNEGSKA (reference sequence). V was trimmed by 3 bases and J by 10 bases, leaving 13 bases between them. The CDR3 covers 13 residues. The CDR3, as DNA: TGCAGTGCTAGGACCGGGACGAAGTCACCCCTCCACTTT. Translated, it gives CSARTGTKSPLHF.

The J gene is TRBJ2-7, the V gene TRBV28, with a weak D call TRBD1 (5 bases). V was cut by 10 bases and J by 6 bases, with 16 bases left in between. This CDR3 has 12 amino acids. Germline loops: CDR1 MDHEN, CDR2 SYDVKM. For the CDR3, the DNA is TGTGCCACCACCTCACAAGGGGTCGAGCAGTACTTC. This gives the protein CATTSQGVEQYF.

This clone was detected many times. The sample has other DNA sequences that encode this CDR3 too. The chain is built from TRBV29-1 and TRBJ2-7; D uncertain. The CDR3 covers 14 residues. The V end was cut by 6 bases, the J end by 4 bases, with 19 bases between. The germline V gene encodes CDR1 SQVTM and CDR2 ANQGSEA. The CDR3 here is CSVQQLPSFYEQYV. Written as DNA, the CDR3 is TGCAGCGTACAACAGCTTCCGAGTTTTTACGAGCAGTACGTC.

This clone is medium-sized. This sample also contains other DNA sequences that code for the same CDR3. CDR3 loop: CATSDPDRGTGNTIYF. The CDR3 DNA reads as TGTGCCACCAGTGACCCGGACAGGGGAACTGGAAACACCATATATTTT. This chain joins TRBV24-1 and TRBJ1-3, with 9 bases fitting TRBD1. Unmatched junction bases numbered 5, after V lost 4 bases and J lost 2 bases. The CDR3 consists of 16 residues. CDR1 KGHDR and CDR2 SFDVKD come from the germline V gene.

V usage is TRBV20-1 and J usage is TRBJ2-3, with 8 bases aligning to TRBD2. The germline gives CDR1 DFQATT, CDR2 SNEGSKA (reference sequence). The junction had 11 bases not matched to a gene; V was cut back by 6 bases and J by 3 bases. The CDR3 runs 15 residues. The CDR3 here is CSAYVAGKGTDTQYF. DNA for the CDR3: TGCAGTGCATACGTAGCGGGAAAGGGGACAGATACGCAGTATTTT.

The chain links TRBV20-1 to TRBJ1-1; 7 positions match TRBD1. This CDR3 is 15 amino acids long. Germline CDR1 is DFQATT and CDR2 is SNEGSKA (reference sequence). The junction had 4 bases not matched to a gene; V was cut back by 0 bases and J by 0 bases. The CDR3 region is CSARDGGQLNTEAFF. The CDR3, as DNA: TGCAGTGCTAGAGATGGGGGACAGTTGAACACTGAAGCTTTCTTT.

For this clone: A much bigger clone sits one base away, suggesting this may be a read error. The chain links TRBV19 to TRBJ2-4; TRBD1 aligns across 9 bases. Looked up from germline, CDR1 is LNHDA and CDR2 is SQIVND (reference sequence). This CDR3 is 13 amino acids long. This CDR3 reads CASSRDRVDIPYF. The DNA for the CDR3 is TGTGCCAGCTCCCGGGACAGGGTAGACATTCCGTACTTC.

The J gene is TRBJ2-2, the V gene TRBV13; perhaps TRBD1 as D (6 bases). Trimming stripped 5 bases from V and 8 bases from J, with 12 bases between. Per the germline V gene, CDR1 is PRHDT and CDR2 is FYEKMQ (reference sequence). The CDR3 runs to 13 residues. This CDR3 is CASSLEGTGELFF. CDR3 bases: TGTGCCAGCAGCCTTGAGGGGACAGGGGAGCTGTTTTTT.

This clone is medium-sized by share. The rearrangement uses TRBV11-2 and TRBJ1-6; 8 bases are shared with TRBD1. After removal of 4 bases from V and 7 bases from J, the junction contained 6 bases not matched to a gene. Germline lookup yields CDR1 SGHAT and CDR2 FQNNGV. The CDR3 loop spans 15 amino acids. CDR3 nucleotides: TGTGCCAGCAGCTCCGACAGGGGTCGAAATTCACCCCTCCACTTT. Its protein product is CASSSDRGRNSPLHF.

This clone was seen repeatedly, ten times or more. The rearrangement joins TRBV4-1 to TRBJ2-1; 10 bases fit TRBD2. The CDR3 is 14 residues long. Unmatched junction bases numbered 8, after V lost 8 bases and J lost 7 bases. Germline CDR1 reads MGHRA; CDR2 reads YSYEKL. The CDR3, as DNA: TGCGCCAGCCTCGACCTAGCGGGAGCAAATGAGCAGTTCTTC. Translated: CASLDLAGANEQFF.

Comment on this clone: A junction end diverges from the germline sequence, so it may reflect a read error. The chain uses TRBV10-3 and TRBJ2-2, with D tentatively TRBD1 or TRBD2 (5 bases each). This CDR3 has 15 residues. The germline gives CDR1 ENHRY, CDR2 SYGVKD. The CDR3 DNA reads as TGTGCCATCAGCTGTCAGGTACAGGACACCGGGGAGCTGTCTTTT. It encodes CAISCQVQDTGELSF.

A few counts support this clone. The V and J genes are TRBV5-1 and TRBJ2-7; D gene ambiguous. CDR1 is SGHRS and CDR2 is YFSETQ in the germline V gene. The V end was cut by 1 base, the J end by 2 bases, with 7 bases between. The CDR3 has 13 residues. CDR3 residues: CASSLMDAYEQYF. In DNA form, the CDR3 reads TGCGCCAGCAGCTTGATGGATGCCTACGAGCAGTACTTC.

The rearrangement links TRBV5-1 to TRBJ2-3, with D unresolved. Germline V gene lookup returns CDR1 SGHRS and CDR2 YFSETQ. The CDR3 covers 11 residues. V was trimmed by 0 bases and J by 7 bases, leaving 3 bases between them. CDR3 nucleotide sequence: TGCGCCAGCAGCTTGGTGTATACGCAGTATTTT. Translation: CASSLVYTQYF.

By sample fraction, this clone is medium-sized (0.01 to 0.1%). The V call is TRBV28, the J call TRBJ2-2; 7 positions agree with TRBD1. This CDR3 is 16 amino acids long. V shed 6 bases and J 8 bases; nucleotides not matched to a gene: 15. Germline CDR1 MDHEN, CDR2 SYDVKM. Here the CDR3 reads CASSLARGPVPGELFF. CDR3 nucleotides: TGTGCCAGCAGCTTAGCGAGGGGGCCGGTTCCTGGGGAGCTGTTTTTT.